Described below is a single T cell receptor beta chain sequence and its context. The CDR3 spans 14 residues. Looked up from germline, CDR1 is LNHNV and CDR2 is YYDKDF (reference sequence). V gave up 0 bases and J gave up 8 bases, with 13 bases separating them. This specimen comes from a study of blood T cell repertoires in COVID-19. Repertoires were generated with immunoSEQ multiplex PCR, while TCRdb's copy carries only in-frame clones and drops some. The sample records around 180,000 clones, approximately 90% being singletons. Specimen: peripheral blood. The sequence came from a woman in her 30s with acute or convalescent COVID-19. The genes are TRBV15 and TRBJ1-1; D call uncertain. The chain's CDR3 is CATSRDPERPEAFF. In nucleotides, the CDR3 is TGTGCCACCAGCAGAGATCCAGAGCGACCCGAAGCTTTCTTT.